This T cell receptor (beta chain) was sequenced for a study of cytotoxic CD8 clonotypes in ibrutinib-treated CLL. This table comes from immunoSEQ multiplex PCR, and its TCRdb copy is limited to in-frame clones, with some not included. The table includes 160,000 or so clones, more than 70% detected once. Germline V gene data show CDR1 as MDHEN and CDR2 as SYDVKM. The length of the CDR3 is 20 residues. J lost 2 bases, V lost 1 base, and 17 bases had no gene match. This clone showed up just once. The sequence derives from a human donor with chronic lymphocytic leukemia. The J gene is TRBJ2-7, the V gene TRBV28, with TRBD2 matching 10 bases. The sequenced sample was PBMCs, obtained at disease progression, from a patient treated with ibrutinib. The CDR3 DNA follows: TGTGCCAGCAGTTTATATTGGAGCTTGGGGTTAGCGGGGGGCACCTACGAGCAGTACTTC. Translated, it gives CASSLYWSLGLAGGTYEQYF.